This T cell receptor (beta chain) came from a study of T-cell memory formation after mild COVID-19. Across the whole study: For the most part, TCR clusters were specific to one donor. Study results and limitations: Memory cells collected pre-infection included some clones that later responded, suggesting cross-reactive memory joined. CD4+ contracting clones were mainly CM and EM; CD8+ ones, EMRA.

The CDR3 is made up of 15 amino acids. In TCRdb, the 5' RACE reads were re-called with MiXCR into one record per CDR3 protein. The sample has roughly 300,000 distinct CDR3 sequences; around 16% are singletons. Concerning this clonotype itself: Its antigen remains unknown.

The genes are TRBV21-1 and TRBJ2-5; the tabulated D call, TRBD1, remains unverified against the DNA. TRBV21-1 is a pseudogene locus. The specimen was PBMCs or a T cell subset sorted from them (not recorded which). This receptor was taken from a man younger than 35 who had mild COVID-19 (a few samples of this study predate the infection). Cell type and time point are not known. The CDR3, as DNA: TGTGCCAGCAGCCCCCGGGACAGGGACCAAGAGACCCAGTACTTC. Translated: CASSPRDRDQETQYF.